Below are 22 T cell receptor beta chains sequenced from a single sample in a study of memory CD4+ T cells and cytomegalovirus serostatus. Assay: immunoSEQ multiplex PCR; the TCRdb copy retains only in-frame clones and omits some. The sample yields some 54,000 clones, 65% to 85% seen once. The sort gate was single viable CD3+CD4+CD8-CD45RO+ cells for memory CD4+ T cells. Sequenced material: memory CD4+ T cells from blood. These TCRs come from an adult in good health and CMV-seropositive.

This clone was found once. The chain has TRBV5-8 and TRBJ2-7; D is possibly TRBD2 (7 bases). V was cut by 2 bases and J by 3 bases, with 15 bases left in between. The CDR3 is 15 residues long. Per the germline V gene, CDR1 is SGHTS and CDR2 is YDEGEE. The CDR3 coding sequence is TGTGCCAGCAGCTTCCGGGGGGCCCTTAGCTACGAGCAGTACTTC. As protein: CASSFRGALSYEQYF.

The V gene is TRBV18, the J gene TRBJ1-1, with TRBD1 matching over 11 bases. This CDR3 is 15 amino acids long. With 4 bases clipped from V and 3 bases from J, the junction kept 4 bases outside the gene matches. The germline gives CDR1 KGHSH, CDR2 LQKENI. CDR3 region: CASSLGQGADTEAFF. Here the CDR3 DNA reads TGTGCCAGCTCACTAGGACAGGGGGCGGACACTGAAGCTTTCTTT.

The chain joins TRBV21-1 to TRBJ1-5; the table's D call, TRBD1, was not checked against the DNA. TRBV21-1 is assigned pseudogene status. This CDR3 is 20 amino acids long. The CDR3 DNA sequence: TGTGCCAGCAGCGCGCCTTCCCGGACAGCACCAAAGGAGAGCAATCAGCCCCAGCATTTT. As protein: CASSAPSRTAPKESNQPQHF.

This chain uses TRBV2 with TRBJ1-1; D gene uncertain. This CDR3 is 13 amino acids long. Trimming removed 6 bases from V and 0 bases from J, with 8 bases in between. Looked up from germline, CDR1 is SNHLY and CDR2 is FYNNEI. CDR3 bases: TGTGCCAGCAGAGCCAGCGTGAACACTGAAGCTTTCTTT. This encodes CASRASVNTEAFF. Full variable domain (missing parts from reference TRBV2 and TRBJ1-1): EPEVTQTPSHQVTQMGQEVILRCVPISNHLYFYWYRQILGQKVEFLVSFYNNEISEKSEIFDDQFSVERPDGSNFTLKIRSTKLEDSAMYFCASRASVNTEAFFGQGTRLTVV.

The V gene is TRBV11-2, the J gene TRBJ2-1, with D possibly being TRBD1 or TRBD2 (5 bases each). The CDR3 length is 15 residues. Germline lookup yields CDR1 SGHAT and CDR2 FQNNGV. The V and J ends lost 5 bases and 7 bases respectively, with 18 bases between them. CDR3 in amino acids: CASSPRGWEGNEQFF. CDR3 DNA: TGTGCCAGCAGCCCGAGGGGTTGGGAAGGGAATGAGCAGTTCTTC.

The chain uses TRBV2 and TRBJ2-3; no firm D call. The germline V gene encodes CDR1 SNHLY and CDR2 FYNNEI. V gave up 2 bases and J gave up 3 bases, with 12 bases separating them. The CDR3 sequence is 15 residues long. CDR3 nucleotides: TGTGCCAGCAGTGAACTGGGGTTGCGGACAGATACGCAGTATTTT. Translated, it gives CASSELGLRTDTQYF.

This chain connects TRBV19 to TRBJ1-2; no clear D. V shed 1 base and J shed 6 bases, with 12 bases lying between them. From germline, CDR1 is LNHDA and CDR2 SQIVND (reference sequence). The length of the CDR3 is 14 residues. CDR3 in DNA: TGTGCCAGTAGTATAGCTCGAGGCGTCGATGGCTACACCTTC. Its translation: CASSIARGVDGYTF.

This clone has just a few counts. The chain joins TRBV28 to TRBJ1-5; 12 bases align to TRBD1. This CDR3 region has 14 residues. CDR1 is MDHEN and CDR2 is SYDVKM in the germline V gene. The V gene end was trimmed by 6 bases and the J gene end by 6 bases; junction bases not matched to a gene: 3. The CDR3 sequence: CASRGQGARQPQHF. CDR3 nucleotide sequence: TGTGCCAGCAGGGGACAGGGGGCGCGTCAGCCCCAGCATTTT.

The chain recombines TRBV18 with TRBJ2-5, with D perhaps matching TRBD1 (7 bases). Per the germline V gene, CDR1 is KGHSH and CDR2 is LQKENI. V was pared by 1 base and J by 2 bases, with 14 bases between. The CDR3 has 16 amino acids. The DNA of the CDR3 is TGTGCCAGCTCACCACTGCGGGGACAGAAACAAGAGACCCAGTACTTC. Translating it yields CASSPLRGQKQETQYF.

As concerns this clone: The same CDR3 is also encoded by other DNA sequences in this sample. The CDR3 DNA reads TGCGCCAGCAGCCAAGATCGGACGGGGGAAAAACTGTTTTTT. This sequence encodes CASSQDRTGEKLFF. The chain employs TRBV4-3 and TRBJ1-4; no clear D. V was trimmed by 0 bases and J by 8 bases, leaving 10 bases between them. Germline CDR1 is LGHNA and CDR2 is YSLEER. The CDR3 covers 14 residues.

The chain combines TRBV28 with TRBJ1-4; a possible D gene is TRBD1 (6 bases). Germline values: CDR1 MDHEN, CDR2 SYDVKM. V lost 11 bases and J 7 bases, leaving 17 bases between the germline ends. CDR3 size: 13 residues. CDR3 sequence: CAGRTALSEKLFF. DNA for the CDR3: TGTGCCGGACGGACAGCCCTGAGTGAAAAACTGTTTTTT.

The chain recombines TRBV9 with TRBJ1-1, with D unclear. V was shortened by 2 bases and J by 0 bases, with 11 bases between the two germline ends. Germline assignment: CDR1 SGDLS and CDR2 YYNGEE. The CDR3 runs 15 residues. CDR3 protein: CASSVDDTMNTEAFF. Here the CDR3 DNA reads TGTGCCAGCAGCGTCGACGACACCATGAACACTGAAGCTTTCTTT.

Here the CDR3 reads CASSLTEAKNIQYF. The CDR3 DNA reads as TGCGCCAGCAGCTTGACGGAAGCCAAAAACATTCAGTACTTC. This rearrangement joins TRBV5-1 to TRBJ2-4, with D unresolved. CDR3 length: 14 amino acids. CDR1 SGHRS and CDR2 YFSETQ come from the germline V gene. V gave up 1 base and J gave up 0 bases, with 5 bases separating them.

The chain is built from TRBV7-2 and TRBJ1-2; D not resolved. V was clipped by 5 bases and J by 0 bases, with 10 bases between them. This CDR3 is built from 14 residues. The germline CDR1 and CDR2 sequences are SGHTA and FQGNSA. The DNA of the CDR3 is TGTGCCAGCAGCCCCGACAATTCTAACTATGGCTACACCTTC. Protein: CASSPDNSNYGYTF.

The V call is TRBV5-5, the J call TRBJ2-7, with 7 bases fitting TRBD1. Germline values: CDR1 SGHKS, CDR2 YYEKEE (reference sequence). The CDR3 has 17 amino acids. V lost 4 bases, J lost 1 base, and 14 bases stayed unmatched. The CDR3 DNA is TGTGCCAGCAGCCCTAGCCCGGACAGGTCTGGGTCCTACGAGCAGTACTTC. Its translation: CASSPSPDRSGSYEQYF.

The gene calls are TRBV11-2 and TRBJ2-5; possible D gene TRBD2, 6 bases. Trimming removed 4 bases at V and 1 base at J, with 16 bases between. This CDR3 region has 16 residues. From germline, CDR1 is SGHAT and CDR2 FQNNGV. In nucleotides, the CDR3 is TGTGCCAGCAGCTCCCGATTAGGCGGGGTCCAAGAGACCCAGTACTTC. Translating it yields CASSSRLGGVQETQYF.

This chain uses TRBV5-4 with TRBJ2-1, with D perhaps TRBD2 (5 bases). CDR1 and CDR2 from the germline V gene are SGHNT and YYREEE (reference sequence). This CDR3 spans 14 amino acids. Deletions cut 5 bases from V and 0 bases from J, with 9 bases between. The CDR3 region is CASRLDYSYNEQFF. The CDR3 nucleotides read TGTGCCAGCAGGTTAGACTACTCCTACAATGAGCAGTTCTTC.

This chain uses TRBV2 with TRBJ2-1, with D tentatively TRBD2 (6 bases). The V end was cut by 6 bases, the J end by 7 bases, with 13 bases between. CDR1 and CDR2 from the germline V gene are SNHLY and FYNNEI. This CDR3 is built from 13 residues. The CDR3 nucleotides are TGTGCCAGCAGGGTAGGACTACCTAATGAGCAGTTCTTC. Its translation is CASRVGLPNEQFF.

In DNA, the CDR3 is TGTGCCAGCAGTTTATCCGGGGGGGATGGCTACACCTTC. It is translated as CASSLSGGDGYTF. The V and J genes are TRBV28 and TRBJ1-2, with D tentatively TRBD1 (5 bases). Between the trimmed V and J ends, which lost 1 base and 6 bases, there was a span of 9 bases. The CDR3 runs 13 residues. Looked up from germline, CDR1 is MDHEN and CDR2 is SYDVKM.

This clone was counted a few times. The genes are TRBV11-2 and TRBJ2-1, with TRBD1 matching 7 bases. Germline trimming cut 1 base from V and 0 bases from J; bases unmatched to any gene: 12. The CDR3 runs 19 residues. Looked up from germline, CDR1 is SGHAT and CDR2 is FQNNGV. This chain's CDR3 is CASSLGTGLSADSYNEQFF. CDR3 bases: TGTGCCAGCAGCTTAGGGACAGGCCTATCAGCGGACTCCTACAATGAGCAGTTCTTC.

Within the sample, this clone is medium-sized. V gene TRBV9 combines with J gene TRBJ1-2; no firm D call. The CDR3 extends over 12 amino acids. Trimming left V 3 bases short and J 8 bases short, with 11 bases between. Germline-derived CDR1 and CDR2 are SGDLS and YYNGEE. CDR3 in DNA: TGTGCCAGCAGCGCCAGTGCGAGGGGCTACACCTTC. Residues: CASSASARGYTF.

V gene TRBV5-4 combines with J gene TRBJ2-1; 8 bases fit TRBD2. The CDR3 is made up of 16 amino acids. The germline V gene encodes CDR1 SGHNT and CDR2 YYREEE (reference sequence). V lost 5 bases, J lost 4 bases, and 11 bases stayed unmatched. For the CDR3, the DNA is TGTGCCAGCAGTCTGGAGGGGACTAGGGGATACAATGAGCAGTTCTTC. Its translation: CASSLEGTRGYNEQFF.